One and the same sample provided the 15 T cell receptor beta chains below, sequenced in a study of blood T cells in healthy people across ages. It was with a sample-barcoded 5' primer and a J-beta primer mix that a second PCR of about 6 to 12 cycles was run. One entry per CDR3 protein, called by TCRdb with MiXCR from the 5' RACE reads. The sample yields hundreds of thousands of distinct CDR3 sequences, under 55% seen once. What was sequenced was blood. Receptors were obtained from a man in his sixties in good health.

The chain joins TRBV14 to TRBJ2-7; 12 positions agree with TRBD1. Per germline, CDR1 SGHDN and CDR2 FVKESK. The CDR3 runs 15 residues. The V gene end was trimmed by 6 bases and the J gene end by 6 bases; junction bases not matched to a gene: 9. CDR3 nucleotides: TGTGCCAGCAGTCATTACCGGGACAGGGGGCGCGAGCAGTACTTC. This codes for CASSHYRDRGREQYF.

This chain links TRBV5-6 with TRBJ2-7, with D unclear. TRBJ2-5 explains the end of the DNA better; the J call may be wrong. Germline V gene lookup returns CDR1 SGHDT and CDR2 YYEEEE. The CDR3 is 16 residues long. The DNA for the CDR3 is TGTGCCAGCAGAGCGTGGGGAACGCCTCAAAAAGAGACCCAGTACTTC. Protein: CASRAWGTPQKETQYF.

This clonotype was detected only a few times. The V and J genes are TRBV6-2 or TRBV6-3 and TRBJ2-6; D gene uncertain. The CDR3 is 16 amino acids. Germline V gene sequence: CDR1 MNHEY, CDR2 SVGEGT. V lost 2 bases to trimming and J lost 0 bases, with 8 bases between them. CDR3 coding DNA: TGTGCCAGCAGTTACCTCCGGCTCTCTGGGGCCAACGTCCTGACTTTC. The encoded protein is CASSYLRLSGANVLTF.

V usage is TRBV15 and J usage is TRBJ2-4, with no clear D. CDR1 is LNHNV, CDR2 YYDKDF, per germline (reference sequence). The length of the CDR3 is 15 residues. The V and J ends lost 5 bases and 0 bases respectively, with 11 bases between them. CDR3 loop: CATSSRALAKNIQYF. The CDR3 coding sequence is TGTGCCACCAGCTCTCGGGCCTTAGCCAAAAACATTCAGTACTTC.

This clonotype has a handful of counts. The chain couples TRBV20-1 to TRBJ2-7; 12 nucleotides agree with TRBD2. This CDR3 spans 15 amino acids. The germline CDR1 and CDR2 sequences are DFQATT and SNEGSKA (reference sequence). V lost 3 bases to trimming and J lost 3 bases; unmatched junction nucleotides: 6. The CDR3 here is CSASPTSGGRYEQYF. The CDR3 DNA is TGCAGTGCTAGCCCGACTAGCGGGGGACGCTACGAGCAGTACTTC.

In DNA, the CDR3 is TGCAGCGCGAAAAGACCAGGAGAAAACATTCAGTACTTC. The encoded protein is CSAKRPGENIQYF. The V gene is TRBV29-1, the J gene TRBJ2-4; D ambiguous. The CDR3 is made up of 13 amino acids. Germline loops: CDR1 SQVTM, CDR2 ANQGSEA. The V and J ends lost 7 bases and 5 bases respectively, with 15 bases between them.

The chain recombines TRBV14 with TRBJ1-6, with D hard to call. Germline lookup yields CDR1 SGHDN and CDR2 FVKESK. The CDR3 is made up of 13 amino acids. V lost 0 bases and J 10 bases, leaving 7 bases between the germline ends. The CDR3 region has the DNA TGTGCCAGCAGCCAAGAGAATTTCTCACCCCTCCACTTT. It is translated as CASSQENFSPLHF.

The chain is built from TRBV20-1 and TRBJ1-2; D possibly corresponds to TRBD1 (6 bases). Germline assignment: CDR1 DFQATT and CDR2 SNEGSKA (reference sequence). The CDR3 sequence is 12 residues long. Trimming left V 5 bases short and J 6 bases short, with 13 bases between. Written as DNA, the CDR3 is TGCAGTGCTTTACAGGGATGGAATGGCTACACCTTC. This translates into CSALQGWNGYTF.

The chain has TRBV20-1 and TRBJ2-3; 8 bases match TRBD2. The J segment lost 3 bases and the V segment lost 6 bases, leaving 11 bases of the junction unmatched. Germline CDR1 is DFQATT and CDR2 is SNEGSKA (reference sequence). The CDR3 totals 15 residues. CDR3 sequence reads: CSAIPGTRITDTQYF. In nucleotides, the CDR3 is TGCAGTGCAATCCCCGGGACTAGGATTACAGATACGCAGTATTTT.

This clonotype was detected ten times or more. V and J are TRBV7-9 and TRBJ1-2; D possibly corresponds to TRBD1 (6 bases). Trimming cost V 1 base and J 4 bases, with 19 bases left between them. Germline V gives CDR1 SEHNR, CDR2 FQNEAQ (reference sequence). The CDR3 is 17 residues long. CDR3 protein: CASSLVGHAKQGYGYTF. The DNA for the CDR3 is TGTGCCAGCAGCTTAGTGGGACACGCCAAGCAGGGCTATGGCTACACCTTC.

This clonotype was seen more than once but under ten times. The V gene is TRBV11-3, the J gene TRBJ1-2, with 8 bases lining up with TRBD1. This CDR3 has 14 residues. Trimming cost V 3 bases and J 4 bases; bases outside gene matches: 4. Looked up from germline, CDR1 is SGHNT and CDR2 is YENEEA. The CDR3 DNA is TGTGCCAGCAGCTTGACAGGGGAAGGCTATGGCTACACCTTC. This codes for CASSLTGEGYGYTF.

This clonotype appeared a few times. V usage is TRBV7-6 and J usage is TRBJ2-1, with D unclear. The germline V and J ends were trimmed by 5 bases and 4 bases, with 18 bases remaining between them. In germline, CDR1 is SGHVS, CDR2 FNYEAQ. CDR3 length: 16 amino acids. The CDR3 DNA follows: TGTGCCAGCAGCGGAAGAGAGAAGTACCCTTACAATGAGCAGTTCTTC. Its translation is CASSGREKYPYNEQFF.

The chain employs TRBV6-1 and TRBJ2-3; 8 bases align to TRBD2. V shed 6 bases and J 2 bases; nucleotides not matched to a gene: 7. The V gene's germline CDR1 is MNHNS and CDR2 SASEGT. The CDR3 is 15 residues long. The CDR3 spells CASRRTSSHTDTQYF. The DNA for the CDR3 is TGTGCCAGCAGGAGGACTAGCTCACACACAGATACGCAGTATTTT.

The J gene is TRBJ1-1, the V gene TRBV7-9; D gene uncertain. Germline CDR1 SEHNR, CDR2 FQNEAQ (reference sequence). CDR3 length: 14 residues. Between the trimmed V and J ends, which lost 1 base and 6 bases, there was a span of 12 bases. The CDR3 DNA reads as TGTGCCAGCAGCTTAGGCGCAAACGTCGCTGAAGCTTTCTTT. This codes for CASSLGANVAEAFF.

This clonotype was counted many times. The chain employs TRBV2 and TRBJ2-5; D ambiguous. V lost 0 bases to trimming and J lost 6 bases, with 8 bases between them. Germline V lookup: CDR1 SNHLY, CDR2 FYNNEI. The CDR3 extends over 13 amino acids. The chain's CDR3 is CASSEADRKTQYF. CDR3 DNA sequence: TGTGCCAGCAGTGAAGCGGACCGTAAGACCCAGTACTTC.